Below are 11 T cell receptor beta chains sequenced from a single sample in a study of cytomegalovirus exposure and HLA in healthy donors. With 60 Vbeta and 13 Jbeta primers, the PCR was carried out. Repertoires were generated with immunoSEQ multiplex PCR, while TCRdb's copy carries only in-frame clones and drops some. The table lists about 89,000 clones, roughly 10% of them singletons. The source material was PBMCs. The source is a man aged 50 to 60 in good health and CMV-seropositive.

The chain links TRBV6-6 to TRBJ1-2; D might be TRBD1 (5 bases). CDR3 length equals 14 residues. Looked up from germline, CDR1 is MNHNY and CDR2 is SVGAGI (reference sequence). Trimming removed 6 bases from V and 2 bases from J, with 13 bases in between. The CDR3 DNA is TGTGCCAGCAGAACCGGACACCGAAACTATGGCTACACCTTC. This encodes CASRTGHRNYGYTF.

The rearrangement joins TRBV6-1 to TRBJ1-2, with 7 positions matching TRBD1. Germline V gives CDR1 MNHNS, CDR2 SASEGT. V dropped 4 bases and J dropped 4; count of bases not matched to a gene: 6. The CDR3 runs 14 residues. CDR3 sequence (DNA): TGTGCCAGCAGTGCGACAGGGAGGACCTATGGCTACACCTTC. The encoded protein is CASSATGRTYGYTF.

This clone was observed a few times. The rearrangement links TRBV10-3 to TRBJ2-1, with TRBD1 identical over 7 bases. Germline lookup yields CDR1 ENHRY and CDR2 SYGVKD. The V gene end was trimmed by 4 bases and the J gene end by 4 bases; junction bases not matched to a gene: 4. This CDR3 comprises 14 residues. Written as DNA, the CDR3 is TGTGCCATCAGTGTGGTACAGGGGTACAATGAGCAGTTCTTC. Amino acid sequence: CAISVVQGYNEQFF.

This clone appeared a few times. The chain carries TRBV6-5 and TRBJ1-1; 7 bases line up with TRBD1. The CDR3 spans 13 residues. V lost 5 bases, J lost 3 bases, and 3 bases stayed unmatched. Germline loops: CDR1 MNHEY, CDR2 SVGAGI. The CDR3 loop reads CASSRGLDTEAFF. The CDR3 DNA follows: TGTGCCAGCAGTAGGGGGCTGGACACTGAAGCTTTCTTT.

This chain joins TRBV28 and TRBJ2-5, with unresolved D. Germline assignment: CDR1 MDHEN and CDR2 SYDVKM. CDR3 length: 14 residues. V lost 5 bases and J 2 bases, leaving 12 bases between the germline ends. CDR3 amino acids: CASSEDPSQETQYF. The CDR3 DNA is TGTGCCAGCAGTGAGGATCCCTCACAAGAGACCCAGTACTTC.

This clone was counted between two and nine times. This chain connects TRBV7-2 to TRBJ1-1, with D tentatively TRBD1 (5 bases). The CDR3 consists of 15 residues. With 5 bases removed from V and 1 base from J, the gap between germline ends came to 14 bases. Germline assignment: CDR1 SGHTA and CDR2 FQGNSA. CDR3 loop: CASSDGHKSNTEAFF. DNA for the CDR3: TGTGCCAGCAGCGACGGACACAAATCGAACACTGAAGCTTTCTTT.

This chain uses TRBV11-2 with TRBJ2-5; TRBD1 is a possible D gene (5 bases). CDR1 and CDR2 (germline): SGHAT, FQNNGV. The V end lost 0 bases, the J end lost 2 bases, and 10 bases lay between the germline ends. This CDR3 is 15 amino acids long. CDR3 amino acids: CASSLDRVTQETQYF. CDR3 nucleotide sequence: TGTGCCAGCAGCTTAGACAGGGTCACTCAAGAGACCCAGTACTTC.

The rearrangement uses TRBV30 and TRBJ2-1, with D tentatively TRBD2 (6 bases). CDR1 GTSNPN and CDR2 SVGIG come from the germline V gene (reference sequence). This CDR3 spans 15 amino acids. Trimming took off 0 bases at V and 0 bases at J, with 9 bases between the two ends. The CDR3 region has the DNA TGTGCCTGGAGTGTAGACGGGAGCTCCTACAATGAGCAGTTCTTC. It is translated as CAWSVDGSSYNEQFF.

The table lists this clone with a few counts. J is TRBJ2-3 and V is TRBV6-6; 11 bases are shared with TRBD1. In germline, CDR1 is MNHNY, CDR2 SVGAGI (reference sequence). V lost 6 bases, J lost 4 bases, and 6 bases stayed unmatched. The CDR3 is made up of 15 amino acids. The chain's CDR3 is CASRPRDRGADTQYF. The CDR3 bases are TGTGCCAGCAGGCCCCGGGACAGGGGGGCAGATACGCAGTATTTT.

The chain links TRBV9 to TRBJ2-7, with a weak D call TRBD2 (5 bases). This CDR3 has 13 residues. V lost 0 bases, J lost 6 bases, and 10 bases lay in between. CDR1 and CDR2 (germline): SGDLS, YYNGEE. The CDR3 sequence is CASSVAPGVEQYF. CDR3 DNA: TGTGCCAGCAGCGTAGCTCCCGGGGTCGAGCAGTACTTC.

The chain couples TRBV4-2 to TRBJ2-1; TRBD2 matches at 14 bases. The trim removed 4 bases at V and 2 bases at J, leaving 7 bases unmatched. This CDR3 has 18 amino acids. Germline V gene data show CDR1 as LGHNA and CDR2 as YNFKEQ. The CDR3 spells CASSPDGLAGGPYNEQFF. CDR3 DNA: TGTGCCAGCAGCCCCGACGGACTAGCGGGAGGTCCCTACAATGAGCAGTTCTTC.